The clone carrying this T cell receptor (beta chain) was counted many times. Its antigen is still unknown. The data are from a study of early T cells in non-severe SARS-CoV-2 infection. As for the study in general: The sequenced material was bulk RNA from unsorted whole blood, and its chains were unpaired.

Findings of the study overall: The VDJdb matching leaned toward anti-spike CD8 responses and overlooked private and CD4 specificities.

Unique molecular identifiers tagged individual cDNA molecules. Via MiXCR, TCRdb re-called the 5' RACE reads, giving one row per CDR3 protein. The profile shows about 56,000 distinct CDR3 sequences, roughly a tenth of them singletons. The sequenced material came from whole blood. This TCR was recovered from an adult who was a healthcare worker with PCR-confirmed SARS-CoV-2 infection or an uninfected control (not recorded which).

The CDR3 sequence: CASSPWGSSYNEQFF. DNA of the CDR3: TGTGCCAGCAGTCCATGGGGGAGCTCCTACAATGAGCAGTTCTTC. This chain links TRBV12-3 or TRBV12-4 with TRBJ2-1; D possibly uses TRBD1 or TRBD2 (5 bases each). The V and J ends lost 5 bases and 0 bases respectively, with 11 bases between them. The CDR3 contains 15 residues.